This TCR beta chain was captured in a study of T cell responses to AZD1222 COVID-19 vaccine. General study findings and limits: Sampling that yielded the repertoires occurred only after the peak T cell response. Close to half of all spike-specific TCRs reportedly target regions of the variants that are unmutated. The donors showed a predominance of white British ancestry and of females, with possible underestimation of clonal diversity.

V was cut by 3 bases and J by 0 bases, with 10 bases left in between. In germline, CDR1 is SGHRS, CDR2 YFSETQ. The CDR3 totals 16 residues. As to this clone: The antigen remains unidentified.

Clones were sequenced by immunoSEQ multiplex PCR, and TCRdb holds only the in-frame ones, with some missing. The table includes about 120,000 clones, about 85% detected once. The V call is TRBV5-1, the J call TRBJ1-6, with D tentatively TRBD1 (5 bases). The sequence came from an adult who received the AZD1222 COVID-19 vaccine. The input for sequencing was peripheral blood, taken 28 days after the second AZD1222 dose. CDR3 residues: CASSSGGDSYNSPLHF. DNA of the CDR3: TGCGCCAGCAGCTCCGGGGGGGACTCCTATAATTCACCCCTCCACTTT.